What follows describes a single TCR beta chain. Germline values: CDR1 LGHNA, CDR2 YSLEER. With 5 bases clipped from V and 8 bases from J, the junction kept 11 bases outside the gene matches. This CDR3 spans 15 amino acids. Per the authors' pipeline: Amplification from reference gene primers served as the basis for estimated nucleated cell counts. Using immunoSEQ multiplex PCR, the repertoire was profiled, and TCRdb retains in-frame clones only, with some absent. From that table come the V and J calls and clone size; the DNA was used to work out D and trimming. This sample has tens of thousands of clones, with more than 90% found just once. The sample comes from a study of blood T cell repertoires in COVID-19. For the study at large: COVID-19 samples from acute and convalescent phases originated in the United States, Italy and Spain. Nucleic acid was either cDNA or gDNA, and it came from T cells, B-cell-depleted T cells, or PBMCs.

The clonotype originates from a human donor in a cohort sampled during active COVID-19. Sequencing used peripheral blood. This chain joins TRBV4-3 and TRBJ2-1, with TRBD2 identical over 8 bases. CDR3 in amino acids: CASSTRVSGADEQFF. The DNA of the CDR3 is TGCGCCAGCAGCACCCGGGTTAGCGGGGCCGATGAGCAGTTCTTC.